A single sample is the source of the 3 T cell receptor beta chains below, sequenced in a study of blood T cell repertoires in COVID-19. The assay was immunoSEQ multiplex PCR, and TCRdb's table has in-frame clones only and misses some. The table has 200,000 to 300,000 clones, 75% to 90% seen once; the top ten hold roughly 1.8%. Sequencing was carried out using peripheral blood. The source is a man aged 30 to 39 with active or convalescent COVID-19.

The rearrangement joins TRBV4-1 to TRBJ2-7, with D possibly being TRBD1 (5 bases). CDR1 and CDR2 from the germline V gene are MGHRA and YSYEKL. The CDR3 is 15 amino acids. V lost 1 base, J lost 7 bases, and 17 bases lay in between. The DNA for the CDR3 is TGCGCCAGCAGCCAAGGTTGGCAGGGCTCGCGGGAGCAGTACTTC. Translation gives CASSQGWQGSREQYF.

The rearrangement links TRBV15 to TRBJ2-7; 9 positions agree with TRBD2. The CDR3 covers 16 residues. Germline V gene sequence: CDR1 LNHNV, CDR2 YYDKDF (reference sequence). Losses at the gene ends were 0 bases for V and 4 bases for J; bases not matched to a gene: 7. The CDR3 nucleotides are TGTGCCACCAGCAGAGATTTCGCGGGGGGGTTTTACGAGCAGTACTTC. Amino acids: CATSRDFAGGFYEQYF.

Here the CDR3 reads CASSVFEGTEAFF. As DNA, the CDR3 is TGTGCCAGCAGCGTATTTGAGGGCACTGAAGCTTTCTTT. J is TRBJ1-1 and V is TRBV9, with D unclear. In germline, CDR1 is SGDLS, CDR2 YYNGEE. The V and J ends lost 1 base and 4 bases respectively, with 8 bases between them. CDR3 length: 13 residues.